The 15 T cell receptor beta chains presented below share a single source sample, sequenced in a study of breast tumors, draining lymph nodes, adjacent tissues. TCRdb itself ran the multiplex PCR reads through MiXCR, one entry per CDR3 protein. This sample has approximately 7,600 distinct CDR3 sequences; 65% to 80% occur once, and the top ten carry around 45%. Sequencing was done on a sample of tumor-adjacent breast tissue. The receptors derive from a female donor with breast cancer. Some clones in this sample may be carry-over from other donors' samples.

The rearrangement uses TRBV2 and TRBJ2-5; 9 nucleotides match TRBD2. The CDR3 covers 17 residues. V was clipped by 0 bases and J by 1 base; unmatched bases: 6. Germline CDR1 is SNHLY and CDR2 is FYNNEI. CDR3 protein: CASSEAVGLAPQETQYF. In DNA form, the CDR3 reads TGTGCCAGCAGTGAAGCAGTGGGACTAGCCCCCCAAGAGACCCAGTACTTC. Supplemented by reference TRBV2 and TRBJ2-5, the full variable domain reads EPEVTQTPSHQVTQMGQEVILRCVPISNHLYFYWYRQILGQKVEFLVSFYNNEISEKSEIFDDQFSVERPDGSNFTLKIRSTKLEDSAMYFCASSEAVGLAPQETQYFGPGTRLLVL.

This clonotype is labeled as medium-sized. The chain's CDR3 is CASSPQGAIYNEQFF. The DNA of the CDR3 is TGTGCCAGCAGCCCCCAGGGGGCTATATACAATGAGCAGTTCTTC. The rearrangement uses TRBV7-3 and TRBJ2-1, with 8 positions matching TRBD1. This CDR3 has 15 amino acids. The V segment lost 5 bases and the J segment 4 bases; nucleotides outside the gene matches: 7. Germline loops: CDR1 SGHTA, CDR2 FQGTGA.

The chain carries TRBV10-1 and TRBJ1-6, with D unclear. Trimming stripped 5 bases from V and 8 bases from J, with 10 bases between. Looked up from germline, CDR1 is WNHNN and CDR2 is SYGVQD (reference sequence). This CDR3 has 13 amino acids. DNA of the CDR3: TGCGCCAGCAGTTTACTTGGGGATTCACCCCTCCACTTT. This encodes CASSLLGDSPLHF.

The V call is TRBV20-1, the J call TRBJ1-2; D remains ambiguous. The CDR3 extends over 14 amino acids. V shed 5 bases and J shed 0 bases, with 13 bases lying between them. The germline V gene has CDR1 DFQATT and CDR2 SNEGSKA (reference sequence). The CDR3 spells CSAPVDLSNYGYTF. CDR3 DNA: TGCAGTGCTCCGGTGGACCTATCTAACTATGGCTACACCTTC.

CDR3 sequence: CASSLDRGGSGNTIYF. The CDR3 bases are TGTGCCAGCAGTTTGGACAGGGGTGGGTCTGGAAACACCATATATTTT. The chain couples TRBV12-3 or TRBV12-4 to TRBJ1-3, with 9 positions matching TRBD1. The CDR3 runs to 16 residues. The ends lost 3 bases at V and 1 base at J; junction bases unmatched: 4.

The genes are TRBV20-1 and TRBJ2-1; 7 bases line up with TRBD1. This CDR3 contains 14 residues. Trimming at V came to 2 bases and at J to 9 bases, leaving 10 bases not matched to a gene. Looked up from germline, CDR1 is DFQATT and CDR2 is SNEGSKA (reference sequence). CDR3 amino acids: CSARQTNRGGEQFF. The DNA of the CDR3 is TGCAGTGCTAGACAAACGAACAGGGGCGGTGAGCAGTTCTTC.

There are many counts of this clonotype. This rearrangement joins TRBV2 to TRBJ2-1, with 11 bases lining up with TRBD2. Germline-derived CDR1 and CDR2 are SNHLY and FYNNEI. V shed 6 bases and J 6 bases; nucleotides not matched to a gene: 10. The CDR3 is 16 amino acids. The CDR3 DNA reads as TGTGCCAGCAGACACGGGACTAGCGGACCCCTCAATGAGCAGTTCTTC. This gives the protein CASRHGTSGPLNEQFF.

The rearrangement uses TRBV2 and TRBJ2-7, with 8 bases lining up with TRBD1. The CDR3 extends over 14 amino acids. Germline V lookup: CDR1 SNHLY, CDR2 FYNNEI. V shed 6 bases and J 7 bases; nucleotides not matched to a gene: 11. The CDR3 region is CASSVEPGGREQYF. The CDR3 DNA reads as TGTGCCAGCAGCGTAGAGCCAGGGGGCCGAGAGCAGTACTTC.

The chain has TRBV6-5 and TRBJ2-1, with 8 positions matching TRBD2. The CDR3 totals 12 residues. CDR1 and CDR2 from the germline V gene are MNHEY and SVGAGI. Germline trimming cut 2 bases from V and 14 bases from J; bases unmatched to any gene: 5. In DNA form, the CDR3 reads TGTGCCAGCAGTTACCGGGGGGGGCAAGAGTTCTTC. Translation: CASSYRGGQEFF.

The chain joins TRBV7-6 to TRBJ2-3, with 8 bases lining up with TRBD2. Germline assignment: CDR1 SGHVS and CDR2 FNYEAQ. The CDR3 is made up of 15 amino acids. Unmatched junction bases numbered 5, after V lost 5 bases and J lost 1 base. The CDR3 DNA is TGTGCCAGCAGCCCACGAGCGGGAGGCACAGATACGCAGTATTTT. It encodes CASSPRAGGTDTQYF.

The chain couples TRBV3-1 to TRBJ2-1; either TRBD1 or TRBD2 may supply D (6 bases each). CDR3 length: 16 amino acids. Germline V gene sequence: CDR1 LGHDT, CDR2 YNNKEL (reference sequence). V dropped 3 bases and J dropped 2 bases, with 14 bases sitting between them. The CDR3 sequence: CASSHRGGFTYNEQFF. The CDR3 DNA is TGTGCCAGCAGCCATAGAGGGGGGTTTACCTACAATGAGCAGTTCTTC.

The chain links TRBV15 to TRBJ2-5; D gene ambiguous. Germline V CDR1 and CDR2: LNHNV, YYDKDF (reference sequence). The CDR3 length is 12 residues. The germline V and J ends were trimmed by 2 bases and 4 bases, with 5 bases remaining between them. CDR3 DNA sequence: TGTGCCACCAGCAGACCTCGAGAGACCCAGTACTTC. Its protein product is CATSRPRETQYF.

J is TRBJ2-3 and V is TRBV4-2, with 11 positions matching TRBD2. The CDR3 runs to 14 residues. V shed 8 bases, J shed 4 bases, and the junction held 5 bases outside the gene matches. Looked up from germline, CDR1 is LGHNA and CDR2 is YNFKEQ. The CDR3 sequence is CASHSGGAADTQYF. In nucleotides, the CDR3 is TGTGCCAGCCATAGCGGGGGGGCCGCAGATACGCAGTATTTT.

The CDR3 sequence is CASSADPSYEQYF. The DNA of the CDR3 is TGTGCCAGCAGCGCCGACCCCTCCTACGAGCAGTACTTC. The chain is built from TRBV7-8 and TRBJ2-7, with D unclear. V lost 5 bases, J lost 0 bases, and 8 bases lay in between. Germline-derived CDR1 and CDR2 are SGHVS and FQNEAQ. The CDR3 spans 13 residues.

This rearrangement joins TRBV7-9 to TRBJ1-4; no definite D call. Trimming removed 5 bases at V and 0 bases at J, with 7 bases between. The CDR3 is 14 residues long. The germline V gene encodes CDR1 SEHNR and CDR2 FQNEAQ (reference sequence). The CDR3 reads CASSLPATNEKLFF. CDR3 sequence (DNA): TGTGCCAGCAGCCTGCCCGCAACTAATGAAAAACTGTTTTTT.